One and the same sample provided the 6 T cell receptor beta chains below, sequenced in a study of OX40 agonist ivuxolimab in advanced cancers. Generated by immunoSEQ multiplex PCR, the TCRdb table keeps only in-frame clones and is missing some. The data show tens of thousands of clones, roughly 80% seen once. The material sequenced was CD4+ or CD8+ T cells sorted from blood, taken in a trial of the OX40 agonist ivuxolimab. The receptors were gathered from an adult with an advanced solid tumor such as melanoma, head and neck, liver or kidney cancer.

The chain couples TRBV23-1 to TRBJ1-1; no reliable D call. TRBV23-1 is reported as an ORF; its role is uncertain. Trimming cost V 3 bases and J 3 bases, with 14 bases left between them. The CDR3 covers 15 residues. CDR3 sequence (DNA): TGCGCCAGCAGTCAGGGAGTTCGGCGGGACACTGAAGCTTTCTTT. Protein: CASSQGVRRDTEAFF.

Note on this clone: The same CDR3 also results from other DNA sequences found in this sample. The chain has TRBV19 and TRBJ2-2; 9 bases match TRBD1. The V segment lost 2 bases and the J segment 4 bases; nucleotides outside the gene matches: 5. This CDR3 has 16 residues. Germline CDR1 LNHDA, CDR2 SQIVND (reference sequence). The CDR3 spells CASSIKGQGGTGELFF. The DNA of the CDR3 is TGTGCCAGTAGTATAAAGGGACAGGGAGGCACCGGGGAGCTGTTTTTT.

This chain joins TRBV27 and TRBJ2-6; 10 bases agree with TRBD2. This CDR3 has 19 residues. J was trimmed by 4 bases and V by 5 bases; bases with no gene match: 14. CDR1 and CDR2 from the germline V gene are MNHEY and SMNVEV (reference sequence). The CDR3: CASSERKLAGGPGANVLTF. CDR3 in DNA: TGTGCCAGCAGTGAACGGAAATTAGCGGGAGGTCCCGGGGCCAACGTCCTGACTTTC.

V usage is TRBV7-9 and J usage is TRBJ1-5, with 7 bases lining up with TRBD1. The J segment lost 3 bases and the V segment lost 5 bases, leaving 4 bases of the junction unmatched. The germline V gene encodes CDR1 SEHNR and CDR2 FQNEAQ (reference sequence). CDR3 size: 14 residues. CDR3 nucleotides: TGTGCCAGCAGCACGACAGGGACCAATCAGCCCCAGCATTTT. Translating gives CASSTTGTNQPQHF.

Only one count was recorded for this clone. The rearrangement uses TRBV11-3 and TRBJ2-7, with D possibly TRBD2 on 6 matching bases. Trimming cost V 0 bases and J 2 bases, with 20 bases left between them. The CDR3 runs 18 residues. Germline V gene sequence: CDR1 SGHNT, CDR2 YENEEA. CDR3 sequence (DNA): TGTGCCAGCAGCTTAGATACCACCGGGGCGGGACTCACCTACGAGCAGTACTTC. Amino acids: CASSLDTTGAGLTYEQYF.

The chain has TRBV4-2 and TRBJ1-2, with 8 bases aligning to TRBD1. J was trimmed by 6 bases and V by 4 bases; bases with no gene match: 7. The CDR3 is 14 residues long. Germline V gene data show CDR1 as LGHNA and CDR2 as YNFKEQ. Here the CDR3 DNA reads TGTGCCAGCAGCCCTCAGGGGGCGCAAAATGGCTACACCTTC. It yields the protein CASSPQGAQNGYTF.